This entry lists 27 T cell receptor beta chains sequenced from one sample in a study of T cell clonality in common variable immunodeficiency. What these receptors recognize is not known. Study-wide points: Fewer deletions and N-nucleotide insertions were reportedly seen in common variable immunodeficiency TCR beta sequences.

Method: immunoSEQ multiplex PCR; TCRdb's copy keeps in-frame clones and lacks some. This sample has roughly 34,000 clones, each found more than once. The sample consisted of peripheral blood mononuclear cells. These TCRs come from a human donor with common variable immunodeficiency.

This clone was detected many times. The read is 3 residues too short to cover the CDR3 end, so that end is filled in from the germline J gene. The chain recombines TRBV7-2 with TRBJ2-5, with D uncertain. V gave up 0 bases and J gave up 5 bases, with 13 bases separating them. This CDR3 has 15 amino acids. CDR1 is SGHTA, CDR2 FQGNSA, per germline. The CDR3 sequence is CASSLAPAIPETQYF. CDR3 DNA, as far as it was read: TGTGCCAGCAGCTTAGCGCCTGCGATTCCGGAGACC.

This clone has ten or more counts. Read data end 3 residues before the CDR3 end; the end is taken from the germline J gene. This chain joins TRBV19 and TRBJ2-1, with D unclear. V was cut by 3 bases and J by 6 bases, with 15 bases left in between. Per the germline V gene, CDR1 is LNHDA and CDR2 is SQIVND (reference sequence). The length of the CDR3 is 15 residues. The CDR3 is CASSMGRLRVNEQFF. Partial CDR3 DNA: TGTGCCAGTAGTATGGGTCGATTAAGGGTCAATGAG.

There are many counts of this clone. Read sequence stops 3 residues before the CDR3 end, and the germline J gene provides the missing end. The V and J genes are TRBV5-1 and TRBJ2-7; D possibly corresponds to TRBD1 (6 bases). The CDR3 has 13 residues. V shed 3 bases and J shed 1 base, with 8 bases lying between them. Germline V gives CDR1 SGHRS, CDR2 YFSETQ. Incomplete CDR3 DNA: TGCGCCAGCAGCTCAGGACAGTCCTACGAG. Translating gives CASSSGQSYE. The whole CDR3 protein is CASSSGQSYEQYF.

This clone was seen more than once but under ten times. The read is 3 residues too short to cover the CDR3 end, so that end is filled in from the germline J gene. This sequence joins TRBV2 and TRBJ2-7, with 9 bases lining up with TRBD1. The CDR3 is made up of 13 amino acids. J lost 6 bases, V lost 6 bases, and 6 bases had no gene match. CDR1 and CDR2 (germline): SNHLY, FYNNEI. CDR3 sequence: CASRGTGNSEQYF. CDR3 DNA (partial): TGTGCCAGCAGGGGGACAGGGAATAGCGAG.

This clone occurred many times. The observed sequence ends 3 residues before the CDR3 terminus, with the missing tail filled in from the germline J gene. The rearrangement links TRBV19 to TRBJ2-1; 8 positions match TRBD2. The germline gives CDR1 LNHDA, CDR2 SQIVND (reference sequence). V dropped 10 bases and J dropped 8; count of bases not matched to a gene: 13. The CDR3 has 14 residues. CDR3: CATRDWTSSHEQFF. The CDR3 DNA, read in part, is TGTGCCACTAGAGACTGGACTAGCTCACATGAG.

CDR3 residues: CASSNGQGGYEQYF. The sequenced part of the CDR3 DNA is TGTGCCAGCAGCAATGGACAGGGAGGTTACGAG. The chain joins TRBV7-6 to TRBJ2-7; TRBD1 agrees at 8 bases. Read sequence stops 3 residues before the CDR3 end, and the germline J gene provides the missing end. CDR3 length: 14 amino acids. Per the germline V gene, CDR1 is SGHVS and CDR2 is FNYEAQ. The V and J ends lost 5 bases and 4 bases, in that order; junction bases with no gene match: 7.

This clone has a count of ten or more. The sequenced fragment ends 3 residues before the CDR3 boundary, so the rest is inferred from the germline J gene. The same CDR3 also results from other DNA sequences found in this sample. The gene calls are TRBV5-1 and TRBJ1-5, with D unclear. Trimming shortened V by 1 base and J by 6 bases, and 8 bases separated the two germline ends. Germline loops: CDR1 SGHRS, CDR2 YFSETQ. CDR3 length equals 13 residues. The CDR3 DNA, read in part, is TGCGCCAGCAGCTTGAGTCGGGGTCAGCCC. Protein: CASSLSRGQP. The complete CDR3 sequence is CASSLSRGQPQHF.

This clone was counted at least ten times. The CDR3 extends 3 residues past the end of the read, so its final part is completed from the germline J gene. The rearrangement uses TRBV19 and TRBJ2-1; 7 bases match TRBD2. Trimming cost V 3 bases and J 5 bases; bases outside gene matches: 10. The CDR3 extends over 16 amino acids. Germline V gene sequence: CDR1 LNHDA, CDR2 SQIVND (reference sequence). This CDR3 reads CASSILAGVLNNEQFF. The CDR3 DNA, read in part, is TGTGCCAGTAGTATCCTCGCGGGAGTATTGAACAATGAG.

This clone has a count of ten or more. This chain's CDR3 is CASSRGYEQYF. The DNA read from the CDR3 is TGTGCCAGTAGTCGGGGCTACGAG. The V call is TRBV19, the J call TRBJ2-7; possible D gene TRBD2, 5 bases. Read sequence stops 3 residues before the CDR3 end, and the germline J gene provides the missing end. Trimming stripped 5 bases from V and 3 bases from J, with 5 bases between. CDR3 length: 11 residues. The V gene's germline CDR1 is LNHDA and CDR2 SQIVND (reference sequence).

This clone was detected a few times. The read ends 3 residues early relative to the CDR3; the germline J gene fills the gap. The genes are TRBV7-9 and TRBJ2-7; 11 nucleotides match TRBD2. CDR3 length: 15 residues. The germline gives CDR1 SEHNR, CDR2 FQNEAQ (reference sequence). The J segment lost 5 bases and the V segment lost 5 bases, leaving 8 bases of the junction unmatched. The CDR3 DNA, read in part, is TGTGCCAGCAGCCGAAGTAGCGGGAGGGTCAACGAG. Translated, it gives CASSRSSGRVNE. The complete CDR3 reads CASSRSSGRVNEQYF.

A word on this clone: The CDR3 is cut off 3 residues early in the read; its end comes from the germline J gene. The chain carries TRBV6-1 and TRBJ1-5; D not resolved. The CDR3 has 12 amino acids. Germline V gives CDR1 MNHNS, CDR2 SASEGT. Deletions cut 4 bases from V and 7 bases from J, with 8 bases between. The CDR3: CASSVSQQPQHF. CDR3 DNA (partial): TGTGCCAGCAGTGTGTCGCAGCAGCCC.

This clone has at least ten counts. Coverage ceases 3 residues before the CDR3 finishes, and the germline J gene fills in the end. The V gene is TRBV19, the J gene TRBJ2-3, with 7 bases matching TRBD1. The germline gives CDR1 LNHDA, CDR2 SQIVND (reference sequence). The CDR3 sequence is 16 residues long. Trimming took 3 bases from V and 0 from J; bases not matched to a gene: 6. CDR3 region: CASSITGTASTDTQYF. The DNA read from the CDR3 is TGTGCCAGTAGTATTACCGGGACAGCTAGCACAGATACG.

This clone was picked up many times. Read sequence stops 3 residues before the CDR3 end, and the germline J gene provides the missing end. V and J are TRBV18 and TRBJ1-2; 7 positions agree with TRBD1. Germline assignment: CDR1 KGHSH and CDR2 LQKENI. The V gene end was trimmed by 3 bases and the J gene end by 1 base; junction bases not matched to a gene: 5. The CDR3 contains 15 residues. The CDR3 loop reads CASSPPGTVNYGYTF. The sequenced part of the CDR3 DNA is TGTGCCAGCTCACCCCCCGGGACAGTTAACTATGGC.

There are a few counts of this clone. The CDR3 is cut off 3 residues early in the read; its end comes from the germline J gene. The rearrangement uses TRBV2 and TRBJ2-3, with D possibly being TRBD1 (5 bases). This CDR3 is 15 amino acids long. V was trimmed by 3 bases and J by 3 bases, leaving 13 bases between them. Germline V gives CDR1 SNHLY, CDR2 FYNNEI. The DNA read from the CDR3 is TGTGCCAGCAGTGAGGAAGGGGTCCTTACAGATACG. This codes for CASSEEGVLTDT. The entire CDR3 protein is CASSEEGVLTDTQYF.

As for this clone: The read comes to an end 3 residues before the CDR3 does, leaving the germline J gene to fill in the end. V and J are TRBV6-1 and TRBJ2-3; D is unresolved. The CDR3 length is 16 residues. V was clipped by 3 bases and J by 3 bases, with 16 bases between them. Per the germline V gene, CDR1 is MNHNS and CDR2 is SASEGT. CDR3 sequence: CASSDWIGAGTDTQYF. The sequenced CDR3 bases are TGTGCCAGCAGTGATTGGATCGGAGCCGGGACAGATACG.

This clone was found a few times. The CDR3 goes on 3 residues after the read ends, and that part is filled in from the germline J gene. The rearrangement joins TRBV7-9 to TRBJ1-2, with a tentative D call TRBD1 (5 bases). The length of the CDR3 is 15 residues. From germline, CDR1 is SEHNR and CDR2 FQNEAQ (reference sequence). The sequenced CDR3 bases are TGTGCCAGCAGCTTAAAGTCAGGGTGGGCAGAGGGC. Translation gives CASSLKSGWAEG. The whole CDR3 protein reads CASSLKSGWAEGYTF.

This clone was recorded at least ten times. The CDR3 end lies 3 residues beyond the end of the read and is filled in from the germline J gene. V usage is TRBV19 and J usage is TRBJ2-1; 8 positions match TRBD1. The V gene's germline CDR1 is LNHDA and CDR2 SQIVND (reference sequence). The CDR3 length is 15 residues. Unmatched junction bases numbered 8, after V lost 4 bases and J lost 6 bases. The chain's CDR3 is CASSKWAGGRNEQFF. The covered CDR3 bases are TGTGCCAGTAGTAAGTGGGCAGGGGGCCGCAATGAG. The whole variable domain, filled in from reference TRBV19 and TRBJ2-1, reads DGGITQSPKYLFRKEGQNVTLSCEQNLNHDAMYWYRQDPGQGLRLIYYSQIVNDFQKGDIAEGYSVSREKKESFPLTVTSAQKNPTAFYLCASSKWAGGRNEQFFGPGTRLTVL.

This clone was picked up many times. The read gets to within 3 residues of the CDR3 end, and the germline J gene fills in the rest. The chain uses TRBV3-1 (or the pseudogene TRBV3-2) and TRBJ1-1; D unresolved. The germline V gene encodes CDR1 LGHDT and CDR2 YNNKEL (reference sequence). The CDR3 covers 12 residues. V gave up 4 bases and J gave up 7 bases, with 10 bases separating them. Partial CDR3 DNA: TGTGCCAGCAGCCTTGGTGCCAGTGAA. Amino acid sequence: CASSLGASE. The full CDR3 sequence reads CASSLGASEAFF.

This clone was observed many times. The read halts 3 residues ahead of the CDR3 end, with the missing end drawn from the germline J gene. This chain links TRBV5-1 with TRBJ2-7; 9 nucleotides line up with TRBD1. V shed 5 bases and J 0 bases; nucleotides not matched to a gene: 12. The CDR3 is made up of 17 amino acids. The germline V gene has CDR1 SGHRS and CDR2 YFSETQ. CDR3: CASRRVSGQGLSYEQYF. The sequenced part of the CDR3 DNA is TGCGCCAGCAGAAGAGTCTCGGGACAGGGCCTCTCCTACGAG.

This clone appeared many times. Its ends do not fully match the called genes, so a read error is possible. The CDR3 is cut off 3 residues early in the read; its end comes from the germline J gene. The chain employs TRBV4-2 and TRBJ2-7, with D perhaps matching TRBD2 (5 bases). This CDR3 contains 14 residues. Germline CDR1 is LGHNA and CDR2 is YNFKEQ. The sequenced part of the CDR3 DNA is TGCGCCAGCAGCCCCCGGGGTCTCGGCTACGAG. It specifies CASSPRGLGYE. The entire CDR3 sequence reads CASSPRGLGYEQYF.

As for this clone: The read is 3 residues too short to cover the CDR3 end, so that end is filled in from the germline J gene. This rearrangement joins TRBV7-9 to TRBJ2-1; TRBD2 is a possible D gene (5 bases). V was clipped by 5 bases and J by 6 bases, with 14 bases between them. Germline V lookup: CDR1 SEHNR, CDR2 FQNEAQ (reference sequence). This CDR3 spans 14 amino acids. Partial CDR3 DNA: TGTGCCAGCAGCCTAACGGACTTGGTCAATGAG. Translation gives CASSLTDLVNE. The full CDR3 protein reads CASSLTDLVNEQFF. Supplemented by reference TRBV7-9 and TRBJ2-1, the full variable domain reads DTGVSQNPRHKITKRGQNVTFRCDPISEHNRLYWYRQTLGQGPEFLTYFQNEAQLEKSRLLSDRFSAERPKGSFSTLEIQRTEQGDSAMYLCASSLTDLVNEQFFGPGTRLTVL.

This clone was picked up many times. The observed sequence ends 3 residues before the CDR3 terminus, with the missing tail filled in from the germline J gene. V is TRBV15 and J is TRBJ1-3, with D hard to call. V lost 5 bases to trimming and J lost 4 bases, with 6 bases between them. Germline CDR1 is LNHNV and CDR2 is YYDKDF (reference sequence). The CDR3 spans 12 residues. The chain's CDR3 is CATSEQGNTIYF. The covered CDR3 bases are TGTGCCACCAGCGAACAAGGAAACACC.

There are many counts of this clone. The sequence runs out 3 residues before the end of the CDR3; the remainder is reconstructed from the germline J gene. The gene calls are TRBV7-9 and TRBJ2-3, with TRBD1 identical over 9 bases. Per germline, CDR1 SEHNR and CDR2 FQNEAQ (reference sequence). The junction had 7 bases not matched to a gene; V was cut back by 5 bases and J by 4 bases. This CDR3 spans 15 amino acids. The CDR3 protein is CASSPRDRVSDTQYF. Incomplete CDR3 DNA: TGTGCCAGCAGCCCCCGGGACAGGGTTTCAGATACG.

This clone was detected a few times. The sequence runs out 3 residues before the end of the CDR3; the remainder is reconstructed from the germline J gene. The chain uses TRBV20-1 and TRBJ2-7; D not resolved. V was shortened by 7 bases and J by 6 bases, with 13 bases between the two germline ends. This CDR3 is built from 11 residues. Per germline, CDR1 DFQATT and CDR2 SNEGSKA (reference sequence). The CDR3 here is CSGANLLEQYF. Incomplete CDR3 DNA: TGCAGTGGGGCGAACCTCCTCGAG.

This clone came up a few times. The read ends 3 residues early relative to the CDR3; the germline J gene fills the gap. The rearrangement joins TRBV2 to TRBJ1-6, with 7 bases matching TRBD1. The CDR3 has 14 residues. J gave up 9 bases and V 5 bases, and 7 bases lay outside the gene matches. Germline CDR1 and CDR2: SNHLY and FYNNEI. The DNA read from the CDR3 is TGTGCCAGCAGTACCGGGACAGCGGGTTCACCC. Protein product: CASSTGTAGSP. From start to end, the CDR3 is CASSTGTAGSPLHF.

With respect to this clone: The sequenced fragment ends 3 residues before the CDR3 boundary, so the rest is inferred from the germline J gene. V gene TRBV6-1 combines with J gene TRBJ1-2; D gene uncertain. The CDR3 extends over 14 amino acids. V was pared by 4 bases and J by 2 bases, with 11 bases between. The V gene's germline CDR1 is MNHNS and CDR2 SASEGT. Incomplete CDR3 DNA: TGTGCCAGCAGTGTCCCTCCCAGGAACTATGGC. This encodes CASSVPPRNYG. The whole CDR3 sequence reads CASSVPPRNYGYTF.

This clone was detected many times. With the read ending 3 residues before the CDR3 end, the germline J gene is used to fill in that end. The chain is built from TRBV10-3 and TRBJ1-2, with 7 bases matching TRBD1. The CDR3 length is 13 residues. Germline CDR1 ENHRY, CDR2 SYGVKD. Losses at the gene ends were 2 bases for V and 4 bases for J; bases not matched to a gene: 1. CDR3 DNA (partial): TGTGCCATCAGTGAGGGGACAGTCTATGGC. This gives the protein CAISEGTVYG. The full-length CDR3 reads as CAISEGTVYGYTF.